This T cell receptor (beta chain) is from a study of T-cell memory formation after mild COVID-19. General study results and limits: Day 15 to 85 contracting clones showed balanced CD4/CD8; day 15 to 37 expanders favored CD4+.

TCRdb analysed the 5' RACE reads with MiXCR anew, one entry per CDR3 protein. Of approximately 580,000 distinct CDR3 sequences listed, about a fifth are singletons. In this sample, this clonotype turned up a few times. What it binds is unknown. CDR3 length: 14 amino acids. V dropped 3 bases and J dropped 2 bases, with 10 bases sitting between them. This clonotype was sampled from an adult woman who had mild COVID-19 (a few samples of this study predate the infection). Cell type and time point are not known. The sequenced material came from PBMCs or a T cell subset sorted from them (not recorded which). The V and J genes are TRBV12-3 or TRBV12-4 and TRBJ2-5, with a weak D call TRBD1 (6 bases). The CDR3: CASSFRTVQETQYF. The CDR3 nucleotides read TGTGCCAGCAGTTTTAGGACAGTACAAGAGACCCAGTACTTC.